This is a list of T cell receptor beta chains from one sample in a study of glioma-infiltrating T cells. TCRdb re-called the multiplex PCR reads through MiXCR, storing one row per CDR3 protein. The sample lists around 120,000 distinct CDR3 sequences; around a quarter were seen once. The specimen sequenced was glioma tissue, nonneoplastic brain tissue, or PBMCs (not recorded which). All receptors come from a human donor with low-grade glioma or glioblastoma, undergoing nonglioma brain surgery, or in good health (not recorded which). The CDR3 runs from the conserved cysteine through the conserved F or W. Each record gives: clone size, D gene, J gene, V gene, CDR3 protein, CDR3 DNA. D genes are given only for firm matches. Clone size is shown for a subset of rows, as once, few, many or a class of expanded clone.

>-|TRBD1|TRBJ1-1|TRBV14
CASSQEGDRNTEAFF
TGTGCCAGCAGCCAAGAGGGGGACAGGAACACTGAAGCTTTCTTT
>-|-|TRBJ1-5|TRBV12-3/TRBV12-4
CASRRQLQANQYSNQPQHF
TGTGCCAGCAGGCGTCAGCTACAGGCTAATCAATATAGCAATCAGCCCCAGCATTTT
>few|-|TRBJ1-3|TRBV6-1
CASRQGESGNTIYF
TGTGCCAGCAGACAGGGAGAGTCTGGAAACACCATATATTTT
>-|TRBD1|TRBJ1-1|TRBV2
CASSVDRVVAFF
TGTGCCAGCAGTGTGGACAGGGTGGTAGCTTTCTTT
>-|-|TRBJ1-5|TRBV3-1
CASSQGHDSNQPQHF
TGTGCCAGCAGCCAAGGCCACGATAGCAATCAGCCCCAGCATTTT
>-|-|TRBJ2-3|TRBV7-3
CASSLSSITDTQYF
TGTGCCAGCAGCTTAAGTTCAATCACAGATACGCAGTATTTT
>few|-|TRBJ2-5|TRBV3-1
CASSPKAAGALETQYF
TGTGCCAGCAGCCCGAAGGCGGCGGGGGCCCTAGAGACCCAGTACTTC
>many|-|TRBJ1-1|TRBV20-1
CSARPRQNMNTEAFF
TGCAGTGCTAGACCCAGACAGAATATGAACACTGAAGCTTTCTTT
>-|-|TRBJ2-5|TRBV7-2
CASSLLRQIQETQYF
TGTGCCAGCAGCTTACTAAGGCAGATACAAGAGACCCAGTACTTC
>-|-|TRBJ1-1|TRBV7-9
CASSPYLSFF
TGTGCCAGCAGCCCCTATCTGTCTTTCTTT
>once|-|TRBJ1-4|TRBV30
CAWSKRGEKLFF
TGTGCCTGGAGTAAGAGGGGGGAAAAACTGTTTTTT
>medium-sized|-|TRBJ2-5|TRBV6-1
CASTSLLETQYF
TGTGCCAGCACTAGCTTGTTGGAGACCCAGTACTTC
>-|TRBD1|TRBJ2-5|TRBV20-1
CSASRGQGAETQYF
TGCAGTGCTAGCCGGGGACAGGGGGCAGAGACCCAGTACTTC
>-|-|TRBJ1-1|TRBV7-3
CASSQQVSDPMNTEAFF
TGTGCCAGCAGCCAACAGGTATCTGACCCCATGAACACTGAAGCTTTCTTT
>few|-|TRBJ1-1|TRBV20-1
CSARQGSAEAFF
TGCAGTGCCAGGCAGGGTTCGGCTGAAGCTTTCTTT
>few|-|TRBJ2-1|TRBV20-1
CSVAGRGSYNEQFF
TGCAGTGTCGCGGGGCGTGGGTCCTACAATGAGCAGTTCTTC
>-|-|TRBJ1-5|TRBV14
CASSRDTNQPQHF
TGTGCCAGCAGCCGGGACACTAATCAGCCCCAGCATTTT
>many|TRBD1|TRBJ1-2|TRBV7-2
CASSLLGTGDGYTF
TGTGCCAGCAGCCTGCTCGGGACAGGTGACGGCTACACCTTC
>few|-|TRBJ2-5|TRBV7-2
CASSSPPGQETQYF
TGTGCCAGCAGCTCACCGCCGGGGCAAGAGACCCAGTACTTC
>many|-|TRBJ1-5|TRBV6-1
CASSDRSRGKSNQPQHF
TGTGCCAGCAGTGATCGCTCGCGGGGGAAGAGCAATCAGCCCCAGCATTTT
>few|-|TRBJ1-2|TRBV14
CASSQDPATPEDGYTF
TGTGCCAGCAGCCAAGATCCCGCGACTCCTGAGGATGGCTACACCTTC
>-|-|TRBJ1-2|TRBV3-1
CASSPRGTDGYTF
TGTGCCAGCAGCCCCCGTGGGACGGATGGCTACACCTTC
>many|-|TRBJ1-1|TRBV29-1
CSVQNTEAFF
TGCAGCGTCCAGAACACTGAAGCTTTCTTT
>-|-|TRBJ1-3|TRBV4-1
CASSPRPRSGNTIYF
TGTGCCAGCAGTCCCAGGCCCCGATCTGGAAACACCATATATTTT
>-|TRBD2|TRBJ2-3|TRBV27
CASSQSASGGVPDTQYF
TGTGCCAGCAGTCAATCCGCTAGCGGGGGGGTCCCAGATACGCAGTATTTT
>few|-|TRBJ2-3|TRBV6-4
CASSDSWADTQYF
TGTGCCAGCAGTGACTCATGGGCAGATACGCAGTATTTT
>many|TRBD2|TRBJ2-5|TRBV7-2
CASSSGGLALQTQYF
TGTGCCAGCAGCTCGGGAGGCCTAGCTCTGCAGACCCAGTACTTC
>-|-|TRBJ2-1|TRBV3-1
CASSQDFEGMKFF
TGTGCCAGCAGCCAAGATTTTGAGGGAATGAAGTTCTTC
>many|-|TRBJ1-5|TRBV20-1
CSASSPRGGSNQPQHF
TGCAGTGCTAGTTCGCCCCGGGGGGGGAGCAATCAGCCCCAGCATTTT